This T cell receptor beta chain was profiled in a study of blood T cell repertoires in COVID-19. The CDR3 runs to 14 residues. CDR1 and CDR2 from the germline V gene are GTSNPN and SVGIG (reference sequence). V shed 0 bases, J shed 7 bases, and the junction held 5 bases outside the gene matches. Libraries were prepared by immunoSEQ multiplex PCR; TCRdb keeps only in-frame clonotypes and omits some of them. The sample includes some 180,000 clones, approximately 85% seen only once; the top ten take more than 5%. Enrollees, roughly 18 to 95 years old, lived in 24 US areas. Participants were placed into cohorts based on the clinical history they reported.

V is TRBV30 and J is TRBJ1-2, with 10 bases identical to TRBD1. This clonotype was sampled from a man between 40 and 49 years old who had recovered from COVID-19. The sample was PBMCs or T cells enriched from blood (not recorded which). CDR3 DNA: TGTGCCTGGAGTGTCACCCGGGACAGGGGTGGCTACACCTTC. It yields the protein CAWSVTRDRGGYTF.